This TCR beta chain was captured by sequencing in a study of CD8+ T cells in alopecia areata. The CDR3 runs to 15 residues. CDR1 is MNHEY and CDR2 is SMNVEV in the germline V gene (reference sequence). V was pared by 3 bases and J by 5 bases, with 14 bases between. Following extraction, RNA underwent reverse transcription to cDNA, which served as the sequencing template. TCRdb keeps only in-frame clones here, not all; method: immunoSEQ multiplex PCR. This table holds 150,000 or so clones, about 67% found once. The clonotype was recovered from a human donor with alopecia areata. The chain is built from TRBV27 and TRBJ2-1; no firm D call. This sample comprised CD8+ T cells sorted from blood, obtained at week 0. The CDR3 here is CASSLHDQPNNEQFF. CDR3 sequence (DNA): TGTGCCAGCAGTTTGCACGATCAACCAAACAATGAGCAGTTCTTC.